Below are 15 T cell receptor beta chains sequenced from a single sample in a study of beta chain features in type 1 diabetes. All of the isolated RNA was reverse transcribed, so expressed TCRB transcripts were sequenced. Sequencing was performed with immunoSEQ multiplex PCR; in TCRdb, only in-frame clones are kept and a portion is missing. The data show under 400,000 clones, roughly 12% seen once. The sequencing sample was made of naive CD4+ T cells from blood. These receptor sequences come from a man between 18 and 35 years old in good health.

This chain connects TRBV29-1 to TRBJ2-1; D may be TRBD1 (5 bases). CDR1 is SQVTM, CDR2 ANQGSEA, per germline. CDR3 size: 14 residues. Deletions cut 0 bases from V and 6 bases from J, with 12 bases between. The CDR3 DNA reads as TGCAGCGTTGAAGAAAGGGGCCGGGTCAATGAGCAGTTCTTC. Amino acids: CSVEERGRVNEQFF.

The rearrangement uses TRBV5-1 and TRBJ2-3, with 10 bases aligning to TRBD1. The J segment lost 5 bases and the V segment lost 3 bases, leaving 3 bases of the junction unmatched. Germline CDR1 is SGHRS and CDR2 is YFSETQ. The CDR3 runs 14 residues. The CDR3 nucleotides are TGCGCCAGCAGCTCGGGACAGGGGCAAGATACGCAGTATTTT. This encodes CASSSGQGQDTQYF.

The chain employs TRBV7-2 and TRBJ2-1; no reliable D call. V gave up 8 bases and J gave up 6 bases, with 14 bases separating them. The germline CDR1 and CDR2 sequences are SGHTA and FQGNSA. The CDR3 is made up of 13 amino acids. The CDR3: CASDHYTGNEQFF. The CDR3 DNA follows: TGTGCCAGCGATCATTATACTGGCAATGAGCAGTTCTTC.

This sequence joins TRBV7-9 and TRBJ2-7, with 9 bases matching TRBD1. Per the germline V gene, CDR1 is SEHNR and CDR2 is FQNEAQ (reference sequence). Trimming took 5 bases from V and 12 from J; bases not matched to a gene: 11. CDR3 length: 13 residues. Here the CDR3 DNA reads TGTGCCAGCAGCCTAGAGGAAACAGGGGGCCCGTACTTC. Translated, it gives CASSLEETGGPYF.

The chain recombines TRBV28 with TRBJ1-5; D not certain. V gave up 4 bases and J gave up 7 bases, with 11 bases separating them. The germline gives CDR1 MDHEN, CDR2 SYDVKM. This CDR3 comprises 13 residues. The CDR3 nucleotides read TGTGCCAGCAGTTCGAGGGTTAGCCAGCCCCAGCATTTT. Protein: CASSSRVSQPQHF.

The chain employs TRBV7-2 and TRBJ1-2; D uncertain. The CDR3 has 16 amino acids. The V and J ends lost 1 base and 0 bases respectively, with 12 bases between them. Per germline, CDR1 SGHTA and CDR2 FQGNSA. CDR3 bases: TGTGCCAGCAGCTTAGTATGGCAAACCTCTAACTATGGCTACACCTTC. Its translation: CASSLVWQTSNYGYTF.

This chain joins TRBV5-1 and TRBJ2-7; tentatively, D is TRBD2 (6 bases). The CDR3 covers 15 residues. Germline CDR1 SGHRS, CDR2 YFSETQ. Trimming left V 2 bases short and J 0 bases short, with 12 bases between. CDR3 DNA: TGCGCCAGCAGCTTTACGGGACTGAACTCCTACGAGCAGTACTTC. It yields the protein CASSFTGLNSYEQYF.

In this sample, this clone turned up a few times. The rearrangement uses TRBV5-4 and TRBJ2-7, with D unclear. The CDR3 is 12 amino acids. From germline, CDR1 is SGHNT and CDR2 YYREEE (reference sequence). V was trimmed by 4 bases and J by 6 bases, leaving 11 bases between them. CDR3 in amino acids: CASSALFGEQYF. In DNA, the CDR3 is TGTGCCAGCAGCGCTCTGTTCGGCGAGCAGTACTTC. Full variable domain (missing parts from reference TRBV5-4 and TRBJ2-7): ETGVTQSPTHLIKTRGQQVTLRCSSQSGHNTVSWYQQALGQGPQFIFQYYREEENGRGNFPPRFSGLQFPNYSSELNVNALELDDSALYLCASSALFGEQYFGPGTRLTVT.

A few counts support this clone. V and J are TRBV9 and TRBJ1-6; D possibly corresponds to TRBD1 (5 bases). V lost 0 bases to trimming and J lost 5 bases, with 9 bases between them. CDR3 size: 15 residues. The germline gives CDR1 SGDLS, CDR2 YYNGEE. The CDR3 DNA reads TGTGCCAGCAGCGTAGATCAGGGCGATAATTCACCCCTCCACTTT. Translation: CASSVDQGDNSPLHF.

In its sample, this clone was seen many times. The V gene is TRBV30, the J gene TRBJ2-7, with D possibly being TRBD2 (6 bases). Looked up from germline, CDR1 is GTSNPN and CDR2 is SVGIG (reference sequence). This CDR3 has 11 amino acids. Trimming cost V 2 bases and J 9 bases, with 11 bases left between them. The CDR3 region has the DNA TGTGCCTGGAGTCCGGGGGACGGGCAGTACTTC. This translates into CAWSPGDGQYF.

V is TRBV4-1 and J is TRBJ2-7; 8 bases agree with TRBD1. The ends lost 1 base at V and 2 bases at J; junction bases unmatched: 4. This CDR3 is 15 amino acids long. Per germline, CDR1 MGHRA and CDR2 YSYEKL. CDR3 amino acids: CASSQGRQGTYEQYF. The CDR3 DNA reads TGCGCCAGCAGCCAAGGGAGACAGGGGACCTACGAGCAGTACTTC.

The rearrangement joins TRBV18 to TRBJ1-5; TRBD1 matches at 10 bases. The CDR3 loop spans 15 amino acids. The J segment lost 6 bases and the V segment lost 0 bases, leaving 2 bases of the junction unmatched. Germline CDR1 is KGHSH and CDR2 is LQKENI. The CDR3 protein is CASSPPGQGPQPQHF. The CDR3 nucleotides read TGTGCCAGCTCACCACCGGGACAGGGGCCTCAGCCCCAGCATTTT.

This clone was detected only a few times. The chain links TRBV20-1 to TRBJ1-2; possibly TRBD1 for D (5 bases). This CDR3 has 11 residues. The germline CDR1 and CDR2 sequences are DFQATT and SNEGSKA (reference sequence). V lost 6 bases to trimming and J lost 6 bases, with 11 bases between them. The CDR3 DNA reads TGCAGTGCCAGGGAAGTACATGGCTACACCTTC. It yields the protein CSAREVHGYTF.

This chain joins TRBV5-1 and TRBJ2-6; D is unresolved. Germline CDR1 reads SGHRS; CDR2 reads YFSETQ. Deletions cut 1 base from V and 2 bases from J, with 7 bases between. This CDR3 contains 15 residues. CDR3 nucleotide sequence: TGCGCCAGCAGCTTGCCCGGAGCTGGGGCCAACGTCCTGACTTTC. Translation: CASSLPGAGANVLTF.

The chain is built from TRBV18 and TRBJ2-5; no clear D gene. The CDR3 spans 14 residues. With 0 bases removed from V and 3 bases from J, the gap between germline ends came to 8 bases. Germline V gives CDR1 KGHSH, CDR2 LQKENI. The CDR3 is CASSPPYRKETQYF. The CDR3 bases are TGTGCCAGCTCACCACCATACAGAAAAGAGACCCAGTACTTC.